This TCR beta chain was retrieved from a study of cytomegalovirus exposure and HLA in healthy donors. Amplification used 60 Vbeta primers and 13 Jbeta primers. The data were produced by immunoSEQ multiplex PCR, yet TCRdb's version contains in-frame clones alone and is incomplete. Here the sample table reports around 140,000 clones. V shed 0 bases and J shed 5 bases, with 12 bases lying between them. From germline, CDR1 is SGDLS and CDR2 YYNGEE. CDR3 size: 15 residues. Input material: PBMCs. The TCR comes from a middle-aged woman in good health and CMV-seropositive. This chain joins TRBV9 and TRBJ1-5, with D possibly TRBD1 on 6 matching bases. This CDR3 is CASSVARTEHQPQHF. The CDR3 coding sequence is TGTGCCAGCAGCGTAGCTCGGACAGAACATCAGCCCCAGCATTTT. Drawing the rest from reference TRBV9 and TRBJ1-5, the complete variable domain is DSGVTQTPKHLITATGQRVTLRCSPRSGDLSVYWYQQSLDQGLQFLIQYYNGEERAKGNILERFSAQQFPDLHSELNLSSLELGDSALYFCASSVARTEHQPQHFGDGTRLSIL.